A single T cell receptor (beta chain) is shown here with its context. This clonotype was seen only a few times. Its cognate antigen has yet to be identified. Base qualities are not at hand, and no much larger clone is one base apart. The source of the sample is a study of identical twins (dated by TCRdb to 2015 to 2016). Some background on the complete study: TCR alpha and beta repertoires from monozygotic twins, unrelated adults of various ages and cord blood were deep-sequenced to test whether fetal clonotypes persist. To rule out contamination, the twin experiments were replicated at different times with different library preparation protocols.

Every donor was a healthy Caucasian. Three unrelated non-twin adults were also sequenced: a male aged 18 to 30, a male aged 50 to 60 and a female aged 50 to 60. Miltenyi CD45RO+ enrichment and human naive T-cell isolation kits were used to isolate memory (CD45RO+) and naive T cells from PBMC. Findings and caveats that apply to the study as a whole: Excess twin sharing in beta out-of-frame sequences was weaker because fewer shared sequences lowered the signal-to-noise ratio. Compared with coincidental sharing between unrelated individuals, out-of-frame TCR alpha sequences shared between twins had an excess of sequences with low generation probability. Because the same donors could not be followed over many years, the conclusions depended on cross-sectional statistical analysis. Abundant cord blood beta clonotypes had fewer insertions, young adult naive repertoires showed a similar but weaker trend, and memory repertoires showed no such trend. In monozygotic twins, out-of-frame TCR alpha sharing was systematically underestimated by recombination models, although the models agreed with sharing between unrelated individuals. Zero-insertion analyses could be partly confounded by invariant T cells such as MAIT and iNKT, though diverse VJ usage argued against such confounding for most clonotypes.

The library was obtained by 5' RACE. The instrument given in TCRdb is Illumina HiSeq 2000. Template switching introduced a universal primer binding site; the final cDNA contained a unique molecular identifier, enabling accurate counting of TCR cDNA molecules. Specific primers in the conserved constant-segment region were used to synthesize first-strand cDNA for the TCR alpha and beta chains. To control for contamination, every cDNA library carried two barcodes: a SMART-Mk sample barcode plus Illumina barcodes. TruSeq adapter sequences along with Illumina sample barcodes were introduced in two successive PCR steps. Sequencing of the TCR alpha and beta cDNA libraries was done on the Illumina HiSeq platform using custom primers. The source study handled its data this way. Unique molecular identifiers were extracted from raw reads with MiGEC, and CDR3 positions were determined with MiXCR. Recombination models were inferred per individual with the repgenHMM and IGoR tools using an EM algorithm. The analysis of shared clonotypes was done with the tcR package in R, with sharing normalized by the product of cloneset sizes. To study raw recombination without the effects of thymic and clonal selection, out-of-frame nonproductive sequences were analyzed. TCRdb itself trimmed the public reads at Q25 with fastp, ran MiXCR and retained productive beta chains. Rows matching on CDR3 protein sequence are summarized as one entry with the most common DNA and genes. These V and J calls are TCRdb output, not the study's own analysis. The sample contains hundreds of thousands of distinct CDR3 sequences, 6.1% of them found a single time. 1.5% to 2% of the sample comes from the top ten.

The sequenced material came from naive T cells sorted from blood. The sample's cell subset or site label is to be understood as: cells isolated with a human naive T-cell isolation kit. The sequence was obtained from a young man in good health.

DNA sequence: TGCGCCAGCAGCCCCGGGACAGGGCAAGATCAGCCCCAGCATTTT. Its product reads: CASSPGTGQDQPQHF. Recombination joined TRBV5-1 with TRBJ1-5; TRBD1 matches 9 bases in the middle. The cysteine opens and the phenylalanine closes a CDR3 of 15 amino acids. Kept here is only the CDR3 DNA, which spans 45 bases and is read in frame from base 1. Trimming removed 4 bases from V and 5 bases from J; the gene matches leave 7 bases unexplained. CDR1 and CDR2, looked up from the germline V gene, are SGHRS and YFSETQ.